Listed here are 7 T cell receptor beta chains from one sample, sequenced in a study of human T cells and chemical hapten exposure. Time point noted: patch test 2, 6 weeks after DPC sensitization. Regarding treatment: therapeutic diphenylcyclopropenone sensitization with weekly scalp DPC. The study extracted total RNA from unfractionated whole blood. From the RACE reads, TCRdb called clonotypes with MiXCR, one entry per CDR3 protein. Here the sample spans approximately 46,000 distinct CDR3 sequences, 9.6% being singletons. The sample was whole blood, taken in connection with sensitization to the hapten diphenylcyclopropenone (DPC). These receptors all stem from a woman aged 25 to 39 with alopecia areata. Some clones in this sample may be carry-over from other donors' samples.

The chain recombines TRBV27 with TRBJ1-1; D not resolved. This CDR3 is built from 13 residues. Germline CDR1 reads MNHEY; CDR2 reads SMNVEV (reference sequence). Trimming pared 5 bases from V and 1 base from J, leaving 8 bases between. Written as DNA, the CDR3 is TGTGCCAGCAGTCTTCAATCGAACACTGAAGCTTTCTTT. Protein sequence: CASSLQSNTEAFF.

The chain has TRBV5-1 and TRBJ1-4, with 9 positions matching TRBD1. The CDR3 is 17 residues long. J lost 1 base, V lost 0 bases, and 4 bases had no gene match. Germline V gene sequence: CDR1 SGHRS, CDR2 YFSETQ. CDR3 residues: CASSLARTGVTNEKLFF. CDR3 DNA sequence: TGCGCCAGCAGCTTGGCTCGGACAGGGGTAACTAATGAAAAACTGTTTTTT.

The genes are TRBV29-1 and TRBJ1-1, with 8 bases that match TRBD1. CDR1 and CDR2 from the germline V gene are SQVTM and ANQGSEA. The junction had 5 bases not matched to a gene; V was cut back by 4 bases and J by 4 bases. CDR3 length: 13 residues. The CDR3 protein is CSVGNRGGTEAFF. CDR3 sequence (DNA): TGCAGCGTTGGTAACAGGGGGGGCACTGAAGCTTTCTTT.

The sample holds one count of this clonotype. Here the CDR3 reads CASSQEGRTPLHF. DNA for the CDR3: TGCGCCAGCAGCCAAGAAGGGCGGACACCCCTCCACTTT. V usage is TRBV4-3 and J usage is TRBJ1-6; D gene ambiguous. This CDR3 contains 13 residues. Trimming removed 0 bases at V and 11 bases at J, with 8 bases between. Germline V CDR1 and CDR2: LGHNA, YSLEER.

Worth noting for this clonotype: This could be a read error, since a much larger clone is one nucleotide away. J is TRBJ2-3 and V is TRBV6-5; TRBD2 aligns across 7 bases. Germline V gene lookup returns CDR1 MNHEY and CDR2 SVGAGI. Losses at the gene ends were 7 bases for V and 1 base for J; bases not matched to a gene: 2. The CDR3 consists of 13 residues. The CDR3 loop reads CASISGGTDTQYF. For the CDR3, the DNA is TGTGCCAGCATAAGCGGGGGCACAGATACGCAGTATTTT.

This sequence joins TRBV5-1 and TRBJ2-2; no clear D gene. Germline V lookup: CDR1 SGHRS, CDR2 YFSETQ. V lost 4 bases, J lost 3 bases, and 10 bases lay in between. The CDR3 spans 14 residues. The CDR3 loop reads CASSLGLDTGELFF. The DNA for the CDR3 is TGCGCCAGCAGCCTAGGCTTAGACACCGGGGAGCTGTTTTTT.

The sample holds a few counts of this clonotype. The gene calls are TRBV7-2 and TRBJ1-4; 7 bases agree with TRBD1. In germline, CDR1 is SGHTA, CDR2 FQGNSA. The CDR3 loop spans 15 amino acids. V lost 5 bases and J lost 0; bases outside the gene matches: 3. DNA of the CDR3: TGTGCCAGCAGCCAGGGGGGTCCAACTAATGAAAAACTGTTTTTT. As protein: CASSQGGPTNEKLFF.